What follows are 9 T cell receptor beta chains derived from one specimen sequenced in a study of response to subunit inactivated influenza vaccine. TCRdb independently ran MiXCR on the RT-PCR reads; one entry per CDR3 protein. Here the sample spans 400,000 to 550,000 distinct CDR3 sequences, 25% being singletons. The specimen comprised CD4+ T cells sorted from PBMCs, sampled about 5 days after vaccination. The receptor set was obtained from a man in his forties or fifties who received an inactivated influenza vaccine.

This clonotype has just a few counts. This sequence joins TRBV11-2 and TRBJ2-2, with 9 positions matching TRBD1. The CDR3 covers 17 residues. Germline V gives CDR1 SGHAT, CDR2 FQNNGV. V gave up 4 bases and J gave up 8 bases; unmatched junction bases: 14. Here the CDR3 reads CASSWPAQGAMGGELFF. CDR3 sequence (DNA): TGTGCCAGCAGCTGGCCGGCACAGGGGGCGATGGGTGGGGAGCTGTTTTTT.

This clonotype showed up just a few times. V is TRBV10-3 and J is TRBJ2-5; D remains ambiguous. Germline lookup yields CDR1 ENHRY and CDR2 SYGVKD. The CDR3 spans 15 residues. The V gene lost 3 bases and the J gene lost 1 base, with 12 bases spanning the gap. CDR3 coding DNA: TGTGCCATCAGTGACAAGGGATTAGGCCAAGAGACCCAGTACTTC. The encoded protein is CAISDKGLGQETQYF.

The genes are TRBV5-1 and TRBJ2-7, with 12 bases aligning to TRBD2. Per germline, CDR1 SGHRS and CDR2 YFSETQ. The CDR3 sequence is 15 residues long. V was clipped by 4 bases and J by 7 bases; unmatched bases: 9. CDR3 region: CASSPPSGRALEQYF. The CDR3 DNA reads TGCGCCAGCAGCCCACCTAGCGGGAGGGCCTTAGAGCAGTACTTC.

This clonotype has just a few counts. V and J are TRBV12-3 or TRBV12-4 and TRBJ2-3; D uncertain. CDR3 length equals 13 residues. V was clipped by 4 bases and J by 6 bases, with 11 bases between them. CDR3 sequence reads: CASSSHATDTQYF. For the CDR3, the DNA is TGTGCCAGCAGTTCCCACGCCACGGATACGCAGTATTTT.

This chain links TRBV7-2 with TRBJ2-5; possibly TRBD1 for D (5 bases). Trimming took 6 bases from V and 5 from J, leaving 10 bases between them. CDR1 is SGHTA and CDR2 is FQGNSA in the germline V gene. CDR3 size: 12 residues. This CDR3 reads CASRSGWETQYF. The CDR3 bases are TGTGCCAGCAGATCAGGGTGGGAGACCCAGTACTTC.

This clonotype was observed a few times. CDR3 coding DNA: TGCAGCGGCCGGGACGGCTCCTACGAGCAGTACTTC. It specifies CSGRDGSYEQYF. The chain links TRBV29-1 to TRBJ2-7, with D perhaps assigned TRBD1 or TRBD2 (5 bases each). The CDR3 is 12 residues long. V was trimmed by 7 bases and J by 0 bases, leaving 10 bases between them. Looked up from germline, CDR1 is SQVTM and CDR2 is ANQGSEA.

The V call is TRBV15, the J call TRBJ2-5, with 8 bases aligning to TRBD1. V dropped 5 bases and J dropped 6; count of bases not matched to a gene: 11. Germline CDR1 is LNHNV and CDR2 is YYDKDF (reference sequence). This CDR3 is built from 15 residues. The CDR3 protein is CATSAGGQGAKTQYF. In nucleotides, the CDR3 is TGTGCCACCAGCGCCGGGGGCCAGGGGGCGAAGACCCAGTACTTC.

This chain joins TRBV20-1 and TRBJ2-3, with 9 bases identical to TRBD2. CDR1 DFQATT and CDR2 SNEGSKA come from the germline V gene (reference sequence). Losses at the gene ends were 6 bases for V and 5 bases for J; bases not matched to a gene: 21. The length of the CDR3 is 18 residues. DNA of the CDR3: TGCAGTGCAATGCCCTCAGGAGTGGGCGGGAGGGCCGGAGATACGCAGTATTTT. Translating gives CSAMPSGVGGRAGDTQYF.

This clonotype was seen a few times. The chain combines TRBV6-1 with TRBJ2-4; TRBD2 is a possible D gene (6 bases). The CDR3 totals 14 residues. V was trimmed by 1 base and J by 8 bases, leaving 12 bases between them. Germline CDR1 MNHNS, CDR2 SASEGT. The CDR3 is CASSEVTRGDIQYF. The CDR3 region has the DNA TGTGCCAGCAGTGAAGTTACCCGCGGGGACATTCAGTACTTC.